This entry lists 21 T cell receptor beta chains sequenced from one sample in a study of prognosis after radiotherapy for stage I lung cancer. Researchers used two-round multiplex PCR to amplify TCR beta CDR3 starting from genomic DNA. Individual primers that were specific to each TRBV and TRBJ gene served in first-round PCR. TCRdb reprocessed the multiplex PCR reads via MiXCR and lists one record per CDR3 protein. The repertoire includes 59,000 or so distinct CDR3 sequences, approximately 26% of them detected once, and around 6.8% sits in the top ten. This specimen was PBMCs, taken before or after stereotactic body radiation therapy (not recorded which). The receptors stem from a donor aged 50 or older with non-small cell lung cancer.

The chain couples TRBV18 to TRBJ1-1; 8 bases align to TRBD1. The germline CDR1 and CDR2 sequences are KGHSH and LQKENI. Trimming at V came to 2 bases and at J to 3 bases, leaving 8 bases not matched to a gene. The CDR3 is 16 residues long. The CDR3 nucleotides are TGTGCCAGCTCACCATCATCGACAGGGGAGGACACTGAAGCTTTCTTT. Translated: CASSPSSTGEDTEAFF. Together with reference TRBV18 and TRBJ1-1, the CDR3 gives the full variable domain: NAGVMQNPRHLVRRRGQEARLRCSPMKGHSHVYWYRQLPEEGLKFMVYLQKENIIDESGMPKERFSAEFPKEGPSILRIQQVVRGDSAAYFCASSPSSTGEDTEAFFGQGTRLTVV.

This clonotype was counted many times. The chain links TRBV7-2 to TRBJ1-4; tentatively, D is TRBD1 (5 bases). Per germline, CDR1 SGHTA and CDR2 FQGNSA. CDR3 length: 13 amino acids. V lost 1 base and J 8 bases, leaving 8 bases between the germline ends. CDR3 loop: CASSLGWGEKLFF. DNA of the CDR3: TGTGCCAGCAGCTTAGGGTGGGGGGAAAAACTGTTTTTT.

About this clonotype: A read error is the likely source, as a far larger clone sits one nucleotide away. This rearrangement joins TRBV6-5 to TRBJ2-3; D is perhaps TRBD2 (5 bases). This CDR3 comprises 13 residues. Trimming took off 7 bases at V and 1 base at J, with 9 bases between the two ends. Germline V CDR1 and CDR2: MNHEY, SVGAGI. CDR3 bases: TGTGCCAGCATCCGGGGAGGCACAGATACGCAGTATTTT. Translation gives CASIRGGTDTQYF.

Turning to this clonotype: A far bigger clonotype differs at one base, so this is likely a read error. The V call is TRBV6-9, the J call TRBJ2-7, with D perhaps matching TRBD1 or TRBD2 (5 bases each). CDR3 length equals 15 residues. The germline V gene has CDR1 MNHGY and CDR2 SVAAGI. V gave up 3 bases and J gave up 4 bases, with 16 bases separating them. Here the CDR3 reads CASSYPGPKTYEQYF. The CDR3 DNA follows: TGTGCCAGCAGTTACCCGGGGCCTAAGACTTACGAGCAGTACTTC.

This clonotype was seen at least ten times. The chain carries TRBV12-3 or TRBV12-4 and TRBJ2-1, with TRBD1 identical over 8 bases. J was trimmed by 6 bases and V by 3 bases; bases with no gene match: 7. This CDR3 is 15 amino acids long. The CDR3 spells CASSFRQGRGNEQFF. Here the CDR3 DNA reads TGTGCCAGCAGTTTTAGACAGGGGCGAGGCAATGAGCAGTTCTTC.

The count of this clonotype is one. This sequence joins TRBV7-2 and TRBJ2-1, with 7 nucleotides matching TRBD2. CDR1 is SGHTA, CDR2 FQGNSA, per germline. This CDR3 contains 15 residues. The V and J ends lost 6 bases and 4 bases, in that order; junction bases with no gene match: 9. The CDR3 loop is CASSLAVGGYNEQFF. The CDR3 DNA reads TGTGCCAGCAGTCTAGCGGTGGGGGGGTACAATGAGCAGTTCTTC.

A word on this clonotype: A far larger clone is a single base away, which makes a read error likely. This chain uses TRBV6-4 with TRBJ1-3; D is uncertain. Germline CDR1 MRHNA, CDR2 SNTAGT. Trimming cost V 6 bases and J 2 bases, with 14 bases left between them. CDR3 length equals 15 residues. CDR3 sequence (DNA): TGTGCCAGCAGCCCCGGCAGCGGGGCTGGAAACACCATATATTTT. Translating it yields CASSPGSGAGNTIYF.

The sample holds many counts of this clonotype. V usage is TRBV20-1 and J usage is TRBJ1-5; the D is unclear. CDR1 DFQATT and CDR2 SNEGSKA come from the germline V gene (reference sequence). This CDR3 spans 15 amino acids. V was shortened by 0 bases and J by 3 bases, with 12 bases between the two germline ends. The DNA for the CDR3 is TGCAGTGCTAGAGATGAAGCCAGATACAATCAGCCCCAGCATTTT. It codes for CSARDEARYNQPQHF.

This clonotype was detected many times. The J gene is TRBJ2-7, the V gene TRBV19, with a weak D call TRBD2 (7 bases). This CDR3 has 15 residues. CDR1 LNHDA and CDR2 SQIVND come from the germline V gene (reference sequence). Deletions cut 3 bases from V and 0 bases from J, with 12 bases between. This chain's CDR3 is CASSIVRGPSYEQYF. The CDR3 DNA is TGTGCCAGTAGTATCGTGCGGGGGCCCTCCTACGAGCAGTACTTC.

On this clonotype itself: A much larger clone lies a single base off, so this may be a read error. This sequence joins TRBV6-2 or TRBV6-3 and TRBJ2-5, with D perhaps TRBD1 (6 bases). The CDR3 is made up of 14 amino acids. V lost 10 bases to trimming and J lost 4 bases, with 19 bases between them. The germline V gene has CDR1 MNHEY and CDR2 SVGEGT. CDR3 loop: CANTLTGFLETQYF. CDR3 in DNA: TGTGCCAACACATTGACAGGTTTCCTAGAGACCCAGTACTTC.

Turning to this clonotype: A much larger clone differs from this one at a single base, so this may be a read error. The chain couples TRBV20-1 to TRBJ2-7; D possibly corresponds to TRBD1 (6 bases). The CDR3 has 14 amino acids. Germline values: CDR1 DFQATT, CDR2 SNEGSKA (reference sequence). Trimming removed 8 bases at V and 1 base at J, with 18 bases between. CDR3 sequence (DNA): TGCAGTCCTAATTCGCAAGGGGGTTCCTACGAGCAGTACTTC. The encoded protein is CSPNSQGGSYEQYF.

This clonotype has ten or more counts. V and J are TRBV12-3 or TRBV12-4 and TRBJ1-3; D unclear. V was cut by 0 bases and J by 4 bases, with 10 bases left in between. The CDR3 sequence is 15 residues long. The CDR3 protein is CASSLATNFGNTIYF. CDR3 coding DNA: TGTGCCAGCAGTTTAGCGACGAATTTCGGAAACACCATATATTTT.

On this clonotype: This sequence may be a read error, since a much larger clone differs from it by one base. The gene calls are TRBV9 and TRBJ2-5; no clear D gene. V gave up 3 bases and J gave up 1 base, with 16 bases separating them. CDR3 size: 16 residues. The germline V gene encodes CDR1 SGDLS and CDR2 YYNGEE. The CDR3 reads CASSGPAHSAQETQYF. CDR3 bases: TGTGCCAGCAGCGGACCGGCACACTCTGCCCAAGAGACCCAGTACTTC.

Ten or more counts support this clonotype. This chain links TRBV19 with TRBJ1-3; unclear D gene. The ends were cut back, 6 bases at V and 1 base at J, with 13 bases in the middle. CDR3 length: 15 amino acids. The germline V gene encodes CDR1 LNHDA and CDR2 SQIVND (reference sequence). CDR3 nucleotide sequence: TGTGCCAGTAGCCACGCCGGGTCTTCTGGAAACACCATATATTTT. Translated: CASSHAGSSGNTIYF.

This clonotype was recorded many times. The chain has TRBV28 and TRBJ1-2; tentatively, D is TRBD1 (5 bases). V lost 8 bases and J 3 bases, leaving 16 bases between the germline ends. CDR3 length: 14 residues. Germline CDR1 reads MDHEN; CDR2 reads SYDVKM. CDR3 sequence reads: CASRAMGDDYGYTF. CDR3 DNA sequence: TGTGCCAGCCGCGCTATGGGGGATGACTATGGCTACACCTTC.

This clonotype has at least ten counts. This sequence joins TRBV4-1 and TRBJ1-2, with D unresolved. The germline V and J ends were trimmed by 4 bases and 5 bases, with 23 bases remaining between them. CDR3 length: 17 residues. Germline assignment: CDR1 MGHRA and CDR2 YSYEKL. CDR3 residues: CASSPLGSPKTPYGYTF. CDR3 DNA sequence: TGCGCCAGCAGCCCCCTCGGATCCCCTAAGACCCCGTATGGCTACACCTTC.

This clonotype was detected ten times or more. The J gene is TRBJ1-1, the V gene TRBV20-1; D gene uncertain. Germline V gene sequence: CDR1 DFQATT, CDR2 SNEGSKA (reference sequence). V lost 1 base to trimming and J lost 0 bases, with 9 bases between them. The CDR3 has 14 amino acids. CDR3 bases: TGCAGTGCTAGAGGATGGGGAATGAACACTGAAGCTTTCTTT. Protein sequence: CSARGWGMNTEAFF.

This clonotype was detected many times. The chain couples TRBV6-1 to TRBJ2-5; 7 bases match TRBD1. The CDR3 has 14 amino acids. V gave up 3 bases and J gave up 2 bases; unmatched junction bases: 3. Germline CDR1 is MNHNS and CDR2 is SASEGT. The CDR3, as DNA: TGTGCCAGCAGTGACACGGGACAGCAAGAGACCCAGTACTTC. Encoded protein: CASSDTGQQETQYF.

This clonotype showed up many times. This chain links TRBV27 with TRBJ1-5; D is possibly TRBD1 (6 bases). CDR1 is MNHEY and CDR2 is SMNVEV in the germline V gene (reference sequence). V was cut by 5 bases and J by 3 bases, with 11 bases left in between. The CDR3 sequence is 14 residues long. The CDR3 sequence: CASSRTGFNQPQHF. CDR3 coding DNA: TGTGCCAGCAGTAGAACAGGGTTCAATCAGCCCCAGCATTTT.

To note about this clonotype: Germline is not matched at one junction end, which may reflect a read error. V is TRBV19 and J is TRBJ2-6; D assignment may be TRBD1 or TRBD2 (5 bases each). Germline V gene data show CDR1 as LNHDA and CDR2 as SQIVND (reference sequence). This CDR3 spans 16 amino acids. CDR3 loop: CAISYKGSSGANVLTF. In nucleotides, the CDR3 is TGTGCCATCTCCTATAAAGGGAGCTCTGGGGCCAACGTCCTGACCTTC. Full variable domain (remainder filled in from reference TRBV19 and TRBJ2-6): DGGITQSPKYLFRKEGQNVTLSCEQNLNHDAMYWYRQDPGQGLRLIYYSQIVNDFQKGDIAEGYSVSREKKESFPLTVTSAQKNPTAFYLCAISYKGSSGANVLTFGAGSRLTVL.

A note on this clonotype: This may come from a read error, since a much larger clone is one base off. The chain uses TRBV12-3 or TRBV12-4 and TRBJ1-5; 7 nucleotides line up with TRBD1. The CDR3 runs to 16 residues. In DNA, the CDR3 is TGTGCCAGCAGTGAACGTGGACAGGTGCTCAATCAGTCCCAGCATTTT. As protein: CASSERGQVLNQSQHF.